This paragraph covers one TCR beta chain sequence. This clonotype has only one observation. Its antigen is unknown. Base qualities are not provided; no much larger clone lies one nucleotide away. The data were obtained in a study of CD8 T cells in ankylosing spondylitis (dated by TCRdb to between 2016 and 2019). With regard to the full study: The study set out to find disease-linked TCR variants by profiling T cell receptor beta repertoires in ankylosing spondylitis patients and healthy donors. In total, the full study cohort was made up of 85 to 140 healthy donors and some 26 ankylosing spondylitis patients. Peripheral blood samples were taken, and synovial fluid was additionally collected from ankylosing spondylitis patients.

The CDR3 covers 16 residues, taking in both the cysteine and the phenylalanine. The retained sequence is limited to the CDR3, 48 bases, with the frame set at the first base. The germline V gene yields SGDLS for CDR1 and YYNGEE for CDR2. V lost 0 bases and J lost 5 bases, and the count of bases not matched to a germline gene is 8. General study outcomes and caveats: Blood from ankylosing spondylitis patients appeared to be characterized by a TCR beta motif made up of under ten highly homologous amino acid variants. The disease-linked clones were reported to be significantly enriched in matched synovial fluid samples from ankylosing spondylitis patients. The disease-linked clones had a CD8+ phenotype and were found at relatively low frequencies in peripheral blood. Some TCR beta motif variants had previously been reported in synovial fluid and blood of reactive arthritis patients, which suggested common disease-initiation mechanisms.

Sequenced using an Illumina HiSeq 2500. Quantitative 5'-RACE with molecular barcodes was used to prepare TCR beta libraries. As for how the authors treated the data: Disease-linked TCR variants were identified with a new computational method built on a probabilistic model of VDJ rearrangement. The raw public data were reprocessed by TCRdb itself: fastp quality trimming at Q25, MiXCR clonotype calling, in-frame beta chains only. When rows share a CDR3 protein, they turn into one entry using the most common DNA and genes. The V and J calls shown here were made by TCRdb, not taken from the authors' results. This sample comprises hundreds of thousands of distinct CDR3 sequences, 25% to 30% of them detected only once. Over 0.8% of the sample is taken by the ten largest.

This receptor was identified in a male donor with ankylosing spondylitis. The chain links TRBV9 with TRBJ2-1, with 7 bases matching TRBD2. The source material was blood, either unsorted or a sorted T cell fraction (not recorded which). The CDR3 reads as follows: CASSVAAGDYDNEQFF. The nucleotides are TGTGCCAGCAGCGTAGCGGCGGGAGATTATGACAATGAGCAGTTCTTC.